The entry that follows covers one TCR beta chain sequence. The source of the sample is a study of blood T cell repertoires in COVID-19. About the research overall: Both acute and convalescent COVID-19 samples were obtained from the United States, Italy and Spain. Sources were T cells, B-cell-depleted T cells, or PBMCs; the material itself was cDNA or gDNA.

How the authors handled the data: Reference gene primers were amplified, and this amplification served to estimate nucleated cell counts. Assay: immunoSEQ multiplex PCR; the TCRdb copy retains only in-frame clones and omits some. V, J and clone size were drawn from that table, and D and trimming were deduced from the DNA. The sample includes 100,000 or so clones, 85% seen only once; the top ten take around an eighth. Trimming cost V 5 bases and J 4 bases, with 11 bases left between them. Per the germline V gene, CDR1 is MNHEY and CDR2 is SMNVEV (reference sequence). CDR3 length: 13 amino acids. Sequenced: peripheral blood. This sequence joins TRBV27 and TRBJ1-1; D is possibly TRBD1 (6 bases). The receptor comes from a middle-aged man with active or convalescent COVID-19. The CDR3 loop is CASSLGGATEAFF. The DNA of the CDR3 is TGTGCCAGCAGTCTAGGGGGGGCCACTGAAGCTTTCTTT.